This T cell receptor (beta chain) emerged from a study of control samples from healthy donors and cancer patients (dated by TCRdb to the early 2020s). The library was prepared using the immunoSEQ multiplex PCR assay. Here the immuneACCESS table is served through TCRdb, limited to in-frame sequences with V and J called. Missing clones are a known gap in these copies; in checked studies unresolved V genes cover under half, and the rest lacks a known reason. Present in this sample are about 140,000 clones, roughly 92% of which were seen just once. Over 9% of the sample rests with the top ten. A note on this clone: No cognate antigen has been identified for it. Within one base of it there is no much larger clone, and no base qualities were kept.

From a lookup of the germline V gene, CDR1 and CDR2 are MNHNS and SASEGT. From the cysteine through the phenylalanine, the CDR3 covers 14 amino acids. Only CDR3 DNA remains: 42 bases, in frame from the first base. A distance of 7 bases separates the germline ends of V and J, which lose 2 bases and 3 bases respectively. The TCR comes from a man aged 25-45 years in good health. The rearranged chain carries TRBV6-1 and TRBJ2-2, with no confident D gene call. Specimen: blood. In nucleotide form, the sequence is TGTGCCAGCAGTGAACTGAGCGACACCGGGGAGCTGTTTTTT. Its translation is CASSELSDTGELFF.